This T cell receptor (beta chain) is drawn from a study of radiotherapy plus CTLA-4 blockade in lung cancer. Profiled with immunoSEQ multiplex PCR; TCRdb holds only in-frame clones, not every one. The table includes tens of thousands of clones, approximately 65% detected once. Material: peripheral blood, obtained from a patient treated with radiotherapy plus ipilimumab. This TCR was recovered from a human donor with non-small cell lung cancer whose response to radiotherapy plus ipilimumab could not be evaluated.

CDR3 amino acids: CASSLVQGNNSPLHF. For the CDR3, the DNA is TGTGCCAGCAGCTTAGTTCAGGGGAATAATTCACCCCTCCACTTT. The chain has TRBV11-2 and TRBJ1-6, with a tentative D call TRBD1 (6 bases). The V gene lost 1 base and the J gene lost 5 bases, with 9 bases spanning the gap. CDR1 SGHAT and CDR2 FQNNGV come from the germline V gene. CDR3 length equals 15 residues.